The subject of this entry is one TCR beta chain. Antigen: not known. Produced via immunoSEQ multiplex PCR; TCRdb's table is partial and in-frame only. The sample lists 90,000 to 120,000 clones; nearly 95% were seen once. These data belong to a study of siplizumab effects on memory and regulatory T cells. Overall study results and limits: Siplizumab significantly lowered the alloreactive sequences that could be traced to unstimulated CD4+ memory cells. Siplizumab gave mappable alloreactive CD4+ clones an average Treg-derived fraction of under 75%, against 25% to 30% in controls. Memory cells seemed less diverse than naive T cells, which seemed major alloresponse contributors. To unstimulated subsets, only a minor fraction of alloreactive clones could be mapped.

Germline V gene lookup returns CDR1 SGHRS and CDR2 YFSETQ. The CDR3 covers 12 residues. With 0 bases removed from V and 7 bases from J, the gap between germline ends came to 7 bases. The TCR was taken from a human donor in good health. This chain uses TRBV5-1 with TRBJ1-1; possibly TRBD1 for D (5 bases). The sample was Tregs sorted from blood. The CDR3 DNA is TGCGCCAGCAGCTTGGGACAGAGTGAAGCTTTCTTT. Its protein is CASSLGQSEAFF. Supplemented by reference TRBV5-1 and TRBJ1-1, the full variable domain reads KAGVTQTPRYLIKTRGQQVTLSCSPISGHRSVSWYQQTPGQGLQFLFEYFSETQRNKGNFPGRFSGRQFSNSRSEMNVSTLELGDSALYLCASSLGQSEAFFGQGTRLTVV.